These T cell receptor beta chains were read from a single sample in a study of beta chain features in type 1 diabetes. Produced via immunoSEQ multiplex PCR; TCRdb's table is partial and in-frame only. Seen here are almost 350,000 clones, less than 20% observed once, and the top ten hold 0.035% to 0.055%. Sequencing input: naive CD4+ T cells from blood. The receptors come from a woman aged 18-35 years in good health. Each CDR3 is given with its conserved first and last residue. Fields, in order: V gene, J gene, D gene, clone size, CDR3 length, CDR3 protein, CDR3 DNA. D genes are given only for firm matches. Rows may omit the clone size; those that give it use once, few, many or a size class.

TRBV11-2	TRBJ2-7	TRBD1	few	15	CASSLVGQGSHEQYF	TGTGCCAGCAGCTTAGTGGGACAGGGGAGCCACGAGCAGTACTTC
TRBV5-1	TRBJ1-1	-	-	15	CASSLLTGKNTEAFF	TGCGCCAGCAGCTTACTCACCGGGAAGAACACTGAAGCTTTCTTT
TRBV4-1	TRBJ2-3	TRBD2	few	17	CASSQPRGREEADTQYF	TGCGCCAGCAGCCAACCCCGCGGTCGGGAGGAGGCAGATACGCAGTATTTT
TRBV30	TRBJ1-5	TRBD1	once	13	CAWSQGAWQPQHF	TGTGCCTGGAGTCAGGGGGCCTGGCAGCCCCAGCATTTT
TRBV7-9	TRBJ1-1	-	-	13	CASRGRGGTEAFF	TGTGCCAGCAGGGGTCGGGGGGGGACTGAAGCTTTCTTT
TRBV5-4	TRBJ1-2	TRBD1	-	15	CASSNGQAKNYGYTF	TGTGCCAGCAGCAACGGACAGGCAAAGAACTATGGCTACACCTTC
TRBV18	TRBJ2-7	TRBD2	-	15	CASSTSGSLSYEQYF	TGTGCCAGCTCAACTAGCGGGAGTTTATCCTACGAGCAGTACTTC
TRBV7-9	TRBJ1-5	-	few	15	CASSLGQLHNQPQHF	TGTGCCAGCAGCTTAGGACAGCTTCACAATCAGCCCCAGCATTTT
TRBV6-6	TRBJ2-7	TRBD2	few	14	CASSRLAGPYEQYF	TGTGCCAGCAGTAGACTAGCGGGGCCCTACGAGCAGTACTTC
TRBV23-1	TRBJ2-5	-	-	14	CASRFRAQLETQYF	TGCGCCAGCAGATTCAGGGCACAGTTGGAGACCCAGTACTTC
TRBV29-1	TRBJ2-5	TRBD2	-	16	CSVGLAGPQHQETQYF	TGCAGCGTTGGACTAGCGGGGCCGCAGCACCAAGAGACCCAGTACTTC
TRBV19	TRBJ2-1	TRBD2	-	15	CASSIRRGGIDEQFF	TGTGCCAGTAGTATCCGGCGGGGGGGCATCGATGAGCAGTTCTTC
TRBV5-4	TRBJ2-5	TRBD1	-	18	CASSFSLRDRPLQETQYF	TGTGCCAGCAGCTTCTCCCTCAGGGACAGGCCGCTCCAAGAGACCCAGTACTTC
TRBV20-1	TRBJ1-1	-	-	11	CSARGGAKAFF	TGCAGTGCTAGGGGGGGGGCGAAGGCTTTCTTT
TRBV5-1	TRBJ2-7	-	-	13	CASSGTQGYEQYF	TGCGCCAGCAGCGGCACGCAGGGCTACGAGCAGTACTTC
TRBV4-2	TRBJ2-1	-	few	17	CASSLLGRGHSNNEQFF	TGTGCCAGCAGCCTCCTAGGACGGGGTCATAGTAACAATGAGCAGTTCTTC
TRBV6-5	TRBJ2-6	-	-	15	CASSAQVSGANVLTF	TGTGCCAGCAGTGCACAGGTCTCTGGGGCCAACGTCCTGACTTTC
TRBV4-1	TRBJ1-1	TRBD1	-	15	CASSHPDRADTEAFF	TGCGCCAGCAGCCACCCGGACAGGGCGGACACTGAAGCTTTCTTT
TRBV5-4	TRBJ2-1	TRBD2	few	15	CASSNPSGGIGEQFF	TGTGCCAGCAGCAATCCGTCGGGAGGGATCGGTGAGCAGTTCTTC
TRBV15	TRBJ1-1	-	few	16	CATSPGGQGRYTEAFF	TGTGCCACCAGCCCCGGGGGGCAGGGGAGATACACTGAAGCTTTCTTT
TRBV27	TRBJ1-2	-	few	13	CASSLQGRAGYTF	TGTGCCAGCAGTTTGCAAGGGCGGGCGGGCTACACCTTC
TRBV18	TRBJ2-3	TRBD2	-	16	CASSPPSGGATDTQYF	TGTGCCAGCTCACCACCGTCGGGGGGGGCCACAGATACGCAGTATTTT
TRBV7-9	TRBJ1-1	-	few	16	CASSGPAGAVNTEAFF	TGTGCCAGCAGCGGACCAGCGGGGGCCGTGAACACTGAAGCTTTCTTT
TRBV10-3	TRBJ1-5	-	few	17	CAISESGGVSSNQPQHF	TGTGCCATCAGTGAGTCGGGAGGCGTTTCAAGCAATCAGCCCCAGCATTTT
TRBV4-1	TRBJ1-6	TRBD1	few	17	CASSTGQGAGNNSPLHF	TGCGCCAGCAGTACGGGACAGGGGGCCGGCAATAATTCACCCCTCCACTTT
TRBV5-1	TRBJ2-3	-	-	17	CASSLMLAGPGTDTQYF	TGCGCCAGCAGCTTGATGCTAGCCGGGCCGGGCACAGATACGCAGTATTTT
TRBV19	TRBJ1-1	TRBD1	few	15	CASSRQGGMNTEAFF	TGTGCCAGTAGTCGACAGGGAGGTATGAACACTGAAGCTTTCTTT
TRBV4-2	TRBJ1-5	TRBD1	-	14	CASSHGTGSQPQHF	TGTGCCAGCAGCCACGGGACAGGGTCACAGCCCCAGCATTTT
TRBV5-1	TRBJ1-1	-	-	14	CASSLRQSSTEAFF	TGCGCCAGCAGCTTGCGACAGTCAAGCACTGAAGCTTTCTTT
TRBV7-2	TRBJ2-7	TRBD1	-	15	CASSLEGTGTLEQYF	TGTGCCAGCAGCTTGGAGGGGACAGGGACCCTCGAGCAGTACTTC
TRBV7-9	TRBJ2-7	-	-	14	CASSYAGLYYEQYF	TGTGCCAGCAGCTACGCGGGACTCTACTACGAGCAGTACTTC
TRBV9	TRBJ2-1	TRBD2	-	18	CASSPQGLAGDSSDEQFF	TGTGCCAGCAGCCCCCAGGGACTAGCGGGCGATTCATCCGATGAGCAGTTCTTC
TRBV30	TRBJ1-1	TRBD1	-	12	CAGNRGETEAFF	TGTGCCGGGAACAGGGGAGAAACTGAAGCTTTCTTT
TRBV30	TRBJ2-5	-	few	14	CAWSPPAVQETQYF	TGTGCCTGGAGTCCCCCAGCGGTCCAAGAGACCCAGTACTTC
TRBV27	TRBJ1-2	TRBD1	-	16	CASSPGQGLANYGYTF	TGTGCCAGCAGTCCCGGACAGGGGCTTGCTAACTATGGCTACACCTTC
TRBV19	TRBJ1-2	-	few	13	CASSRDYNYGYTF	TGTGCCAGTAGTAGGGACTACAACTATGGCTACACCTTC
TRBV5-4	TRBJ2-5	-	few	16	CASSLTLQRSQETQYF	TGTGCCAGCAGCTTGACGTTGCAGCGGAGCCAAGAGACCCAGTACTTC
TRBV5-1	TRBJ2-1	TRBD2	few	15	CASSLVASGGGEQFF	TGCGCCAGCAGCTTGGTGGCTAGCGGAGGCGGTGAGCAGTTCTTC
TRBV5-1	TRBJ2-7	-	few	15	CASRYGTLTTYEQYF	TGCGCCAGCAGGTACGGGACACTCACTACCTACGAGCAGTACTTC
TRBV6-6	TRBJ1-5	-	-	15	CASREIGASNQPQHF	TGTGCCAGCAGGGAGATAGGGGCGAGCAATCAGCCCCAGCATTTT
TRBV5-1	TRBJ2-1	TRBD2	once	15	CAGSLAGSPYNEQFF	TGCGCCGGATCCCTAGCGGGAAGCCCCTACAATGAGCAGTTCTTC
TRBV5-4	TRBJ2-7	TRBD1	-	13	CASSWTGNYEQYF	TGTGCCAGCAGCTGGACAGGCAACTACGAGCAGTACTTC
TRBV5-4	TRBJ2-4	TRBD2	-	18	CASSGEREPFWAKNIQYF	TGTGCCAGCTCGGGGGAGCGGGAGCCTTTTTGGGCCAAAAACATTCAGTACTTC
TRBV11-2	TRBJ2-7	TRBD1	-	15	CASNLDGTADYEQYF	TGTGCCAGCAACCTCGACGGGACAGCCGACTACGAGCAGTACTTC
TRBV30	TRBJ1-1	-	-	12	CAWSRTELEAFF	TGTGCCTGGAGTAGGACAGAACTTGAAGCTTTCTTT
TRBV29-1	TRBJ2-3	TRBD1	-	14	CSSGTGKVGDTQYF	TGCAGCTCGGGGACAGGGAAGGTTGGAGATACGCAGTATTTT
TRBV18	TRBJ2-3	-	few	15	CASSPRTQSPDTQYF	TGTGCCAGCTCACCAAGGACACAGTCCCCAGATACGCAGTATTTT
TRBV15	TRBJ2-5	-	-	12	CATSSYQETQYF	TGTGCCACCAGCTCCTACCAAGAGACCCAGTACTTC
TRBV19	TRBJ2-7	-	few	14	CASSSWEPGGVQYF	TGTGCCAGTAGCTCATGGGAGCCAGGAGGTGTGCAGTACTTC
TRBV15	TRBJ2-7	TRBD1	-	13	CATSRDRASEQYF	TGTGCCACCAGCAGGGACAGGGCCTCCGAGCAGTACTTC
TRBV9	TRBJ1-1	TRBD1	few	14	CASSGGQGGTEAFF	TGTGCCAGCAGCGGTGGACAGGGCGGAACTGAAGCTTTCTTT
TRBV4-2	TRBJ2-1	TRBD2	-	15	CASSLRAGTYNEQFF	TGTGCCAGCAGCCTGAGAGCGGGAACATACAATGAGCAGTTCTTC
TRBV9	TRBJ1-2	TRBD1	once	15	CASSVTGTGVYGYTF	TGTGCCAGCAGCGTCACCGGGACAGGGGTTTATGGCTACACCTTC
TRBV30	TRBJ1-5	-	-	13	CAWKKQGNQPQHF	TGTGCCTGGAAGAAACAGGGAAATCAGCCCCAGCATTTT
TRBV2	TRBJ2-7	-	-	15	CASSVLGHRSSEQYF	TGTGCCAGCAGTGTGCTCGGACACCGAAGCTCCGAGCAGTACTTC
TRBV4-3	TRBJ2-7	TRBD1	few	19	CASSQDTDRGSAISSEQYF	TGCGCCAGCAGCCAAGATACTGACAGGGGATCGGCCATATCCAGCGAGCAGTACTTC
TRBV7-9	TRBJ2-3	TRBD2	few	14	CASSFGGGPYTQYF	TGTGCCAGCAGCTTTGGCGGGGGGCCGTATACGCAGTATTTT
TRBV19	TRBJ2-5	TRBD1	-	14	CASRLTGVQETQYF	TGTGCCAGTAGACTGACAGGGGTCCAAGAGACCCAGTACTTC
TRBV15	TRBJ2-7	TRBD2	few	16	CATSRAGTSGSYEQYF	TGTGCCACCAGCAGGGCGGGGACTAGCGGGAGCTACGAGCAGTACTTC